This entry describes one T cell receptor beta chain. RNA amounts of roughly 0.5 to 1 ug underwent reverse transcription with random hexamers. MiXCR, applied by TCRdb to the immunoSEQ multiplex PCR reads, yields one record per CDR3 protein. The sample includes around 150,000 distinct CDR3 sequences, approximately 95% of them seen just once. The record originates from a study of CD8 T cells in Susac syndrome. Trimming took 5 bases from V and 5 from J, leaving 22 bases between them. The CDR3 sequence is 15 residues long. The germline gives CDR1 DFQATT, CDR2 SNEGSKA (reference sequence). The sequence was obtained from a human donor with multiple sclerosis. V is TRBV20-1 and J is TRBJ2-7, with a tentative D call TRBD2 (6 bases). Sequences were obtained from CD4+ T cells from PBMCs. In DNA form, the CDR3 reads TGCAGTGCTTCTCCCAGCATAGCGGAGGCTAACGAGCAGTACTTC. Its translation is CSASPSIAEANEQYF.